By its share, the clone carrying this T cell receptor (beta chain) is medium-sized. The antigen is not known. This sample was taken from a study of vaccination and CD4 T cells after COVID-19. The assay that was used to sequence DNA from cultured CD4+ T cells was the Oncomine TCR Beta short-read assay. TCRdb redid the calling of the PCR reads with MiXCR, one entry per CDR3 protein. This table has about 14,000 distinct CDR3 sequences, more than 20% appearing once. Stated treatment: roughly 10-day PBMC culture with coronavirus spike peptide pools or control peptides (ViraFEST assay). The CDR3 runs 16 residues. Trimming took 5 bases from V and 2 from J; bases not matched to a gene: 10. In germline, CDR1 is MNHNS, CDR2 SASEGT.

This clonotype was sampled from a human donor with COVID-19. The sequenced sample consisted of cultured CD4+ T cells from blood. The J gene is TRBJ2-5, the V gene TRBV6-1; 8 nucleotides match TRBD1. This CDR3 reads CASSSGQGRKQETQYF. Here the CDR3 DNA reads TGTGCCAGCAGTAGTGGACAGGGTAGAAAGCAAGAGACCCAGTACTTC.